This is a list of T cell receptor beta chains from one sample in a study of blood T cell repertoires in COVID-19. The data were produced by immunoSEQ multiplex PCR, yet TCRdb's version contains in-frame clones alone and is incomplete. The repertoire holds fewer than 350,000 clones, with around 90% as singletons. The sample consisted of PBMCs or T cells enriched from blood (not recorded which). The receptors were sampled from a man aged 55-75 years who had recovered from COVID-19. Each CDR3 is given with its conserved first and last residue. D genes are given only for firm matches.

NA,TRBV4-2,TRBJ2-3,CASSSQEGPTDTQYF
NA,TRBV29-1,TRBJ2-1,CSVVFGSYNEQFF
NA,TRBV3-1/TRBV3-2,TRBJ2-7,CASSRTDYEQYF
NA,TRBV19,TRBJ2-5,CASSRSSQETQYF
NA,TRBV20-1,TRBJ1-5,CSAREYTAQHF
NA,TRBV16,TRBJ1-2,CASSQYQGSMPGYTF
NA,TRBV2,TRBJ1-4,CASSERGESEKLFF
NA,TRBV28,TRBJ1-2,CASSLLDGYTF
NA,TRBV7-9,TRBJ2-5,CASTSGGLRYQETQYF
TRBD2,TRBV3-1/TRBV3-2,TRBJ2-2,CASSQEGTSRTGELFF
TRBD1,TRBV5-4,TRBJ2-3,CASSLGQGSDTQYF
TRBD1,TRBV18,TRBJ2-2,CASSPLHVQGAAGELFF
NA,TRBV6-2/TRBV6-3,TRBJ2-2,CASSTDFGELFF
NA,TRBV6-2/TRBV6-3,TRBJ2-7,CASSYFDSLPYEQYF
TRBD1,TRBV7-9,TRBJ1-2,CASSRDRGSGYTF
NA,TRBV24-1,TRBJ2-6,CATSGTPGSGANVLTF
TRBD1,TRBV5-1,TRBJ2-3,CASSLAGQSSEDTQYF
NA,TRBV2,TRBJ2-7,CASSEYGTSYEQYF
TRBD1,TRBV6-5,TRBJ2-4,CASSPGQGGFNIQYF
NA,TRBV18,TRBJ1-6,CASSPGNNSPLHF
TRBD1,TRBV18,TRBJ2-1,CASSPRRQGYNEQFF
TRBD1,TRBV10-3,TRBJ2-7,CAISDRQGSSSYEQYF
TRBD2,TRBV7-3,TRBJ2-2,CASGLAGGANTGELFF
NA,TRBV5-1,TRBJ2-5,CASSPGSQETQYF
NA,TRBV9,TRBJ2-5,CASSVSEGAYQETQYF
TRBD2,TRBV2,TRBJ2-2,CASSARGGEREGVDGELFF
TRBD1,TRBV5-4,TRBJ1-2,CASSLGTGVGYGYTF
NA,TRBV25-1,TRBJ2-3,CASSSVVHARVTDTQYF
NA,TRBV28,TRBJ1-5,CASSLIQGNQPQHF
NA,TRBV18,TRBJ1-5,CASSPSSSGGFQPQHF
NA,TRBV9,TRBJ2-1,CASSGNRVPPGHEQFF
NA,TRBV15,TRBJ1-1,CATSRDPGNTEAFF
NA,TRBV11-2,TRBJ2-3,CASSTNRGGLDTDTQYF
TRBD2,TRBV27,TRBJ2-3,CASSLWAPGLPSTDTQYF
TRBD2,TRBV3-1/TRBV3-2,TRBJ2-7,CASSQVQPIWTSGRASYEQYF
NA,TRBV7-2,TRBJ1-5,CASSLEGGYQPQHF
NA,TRBV18,TRBJ1-5,CASSPDKGPVQPQHF
NA,TRBV5-1,TRBJ2-2,CASRVEVSGELFF
NA,TRBV21-1,TRBJ2-7,CASSKAGTSGSPPDEQYF
TRBD1,TRBV9,TRBJ2-5,CASRRRGQAQETQYF
TRBD2,TRBV19,TRBJ2-7,CASTTPPTSGKDEQYF
NA,TRBV4-1,TRBJ2-7,CASSQEGQGLGEQYF